Presented here are 15 T cell receptor beta chains from one specimen sequenced in a study of T cell repertoires in cytomegalovirus infection. TCRdb reprocessed the reads with MiXCR, giving one entry per CDR3 protein. This sample has hundreds of thousands of distinct CDR3 sequences; approximately 24% occur once, and the top ten carry 8%. Sequencing was performed on CD8+ T cells from PBMCs. These receptors all come from a human donor in good health (CMV status not recorded). Some clones in this sample may be carry-over from other donors' samples.

This clonotype was recorded at least ten times. The chain employs TRBV11-2 and TRBJ2-3; no clear D gene. Germline CDR1 and CDR2: SGHAT and FQNNGV. Trimming removed 7 bases from V and 5 bases from J, with 10 bases in between. This CDR3 has 12 residues. CDR3 amino acids: CASIHIEDTQYF. CDR3 sequence (DNA): TGTGCCAGCATCCATATCGAAGATACGCAGTATTTT.

The chain couples TRBV25-1 to TRBJ1-2; TRBD1 matches at 9 bases. The CDR3 contains 16 residues. Trimming took 3 bases from V and 2 from J; bases not matched to a gene: 7. Germline CDR1 and CDR2: MGHDK and SYGVNS. CDR3 coding DNA: TGTGCCAGCAGTGAGACAGGGGGTCGGAGAAACTATGGCTACACCTTC. Its protein is CASSETGGRRNYGYTF.

This clonotype has a handful of counts. V usage is TRBV7-9 and J usage is TRBJ2-5, with a tentative D call TRBD2 (7 bases). The length of the CDR3 is 15 residues. CDR1 and CDR2 from the germline V gene are SEHNR and FQNEAQ (reference sequence). V shed 4 bases and J shed 5 bases, with 17 bases lying between them. Here the CDR3 reads CASSWASGGQETQYF. Here the CDR3 DNA reads TGTGCCAGCAGCTGGGCCTCCGGGGGGCAGGAGACCCAGTACTTC.

This clonotype has just a few counts. The V call is TRBV6-2 or TRBV6-3, the J call TRBJ1-5, with D unclear. CDR3 length: 13 amino acids. V was trimmed by 3 bases and J by 4 bases, leaving 7 bases between them. The germline gives CDR1 MNHEY, CDR2 SVGEGT. CDR3: CASSYSANQPQHF. Here the CDR3 DNA reads TGTGCCAGCAGTTATTCCGCAAATCAGCCCCAGCATTTT.

This rearrangement joins TRBV28 to TRBJ2-3; 8 nucleotides agree with TRBD1. V trimming: 1 base; J trimming: 4 bases; junction bases outside the gene matches: 7. The CDR3 length is 16 residues. CDR1 and CDR2 (germline): MDHEN, SYDVKM. For the CDR3, the DNA is TGTGCCAGCAGTTTATTGCCCCGGACAGGGCCAGATACGCAGTATTTT. It is translated as CASSLLPRTGPDTQYF.

This clonotype came up a few times. The chain combines TRBV28 with TRBJ2-2, with D uncertain. The germline gives CDR1 MDHEN, CDR2 SYDVKM. The CDR3 has 14 residues. V gave up 3 bases and J gave up 1 base, with 6 bases separating them. CDR3 loop: CASSFRQNTGELFF. The CDR3 nucleotides read TGTGCCAGCAGTTTTCGGCAGAACACCGGGGAGCTGTTTTTT.

This clonotype has a count of ten or more. The chain is built from TRBV7-9 and TRBJ1-3; unclear D gene. Germline V gene sequence: CDR1 SEHNR, CDR2 FQNEAQ (reference sequence). V lost 5 bases to trimming and J lost 6 bases, with 20 bases between them. The CDR3 is made up of 16 amino acids. CDR3 in DNA: TGTGCCAGCAGCCCCGCCAGCGAGGGAGTTGAAAACACCATATATTTT. Translation gives CASSPASEGVENTIYF.

The chain has TRBV6-8 and TRBJ1-1; D unresolved. The CDR3 totals 14 residues. Germline V gives CDR1 MNHGY, CDR2 SAAAGT. The V end was cut by 4 bases, the J end by 1 base, with 10 bases between. CDR3 loop: CASSSLPTNTEAFF. The CDR3 DNA follows: TGTGCCAGCAGTTCCCTCCCGACGAACACTGAAGCTTTCTTT.

The chain is built from TRBV6-5 and TRBJ2-5; a weak D match, TRBD2 (7 bases). CDR1 is MNHEY and CDR2 is SVGAGI in the germline V gene. This CDR3 spans 17 amino acids. V dropped 2 bases and J dropped 3 bases, with 19 bases sitting between them. The CDR3 region has the DNA TGTGCCAGCAGTTACCGAGGGGGGACTACGGGGGAAGAGACCCAGTACTTC. It yields the protein CASSYRGGTTGEETQYF.

At least ten counts were recorded for this clonotype. The V gene is TRBV28, the J gene TRBJ1-1; tentatively, D is TRBD1 (5 bases). The CDR3 sequence is 12 residues long. V was clipped by 0 bases and J by 8 bases, with 7 bases between them. Per germline, CDR1 MDHEN and CDR2 SYDVKM. CDR3 amino acids: CASSLWGGEAFF. DNA for the CDR3: TGTGCCAGCAGTTTATGGGGGGGGGAAGCTTTCTTT.

The CDR3 nucleotides are TGCGCCAGCAGCCAAGGAAACGGGGAGCTGTTTTTT. It codes for CASSQGNGELFF. The V call is TRBV4-1, the J call TRBJ2-2, with D uncertain. The germline V gene encodes CDR1 MGHRA and CDR2 YSYEKL. This CDR3 has 12 residues. Between the trimmed V and J ends, which lost 1 base and 7 bases, there was a span of 4 bases.

This clonotype showed up just once. V and J are TRBV28 and TRBJ1-2, with a tentative D call TRBD1 (6 bases). Germline loops: CDR1 MDHEN, CDR2 SYDVKM. V lost 4 bases, J lost 2 bases, and 14 bases lay in between. This CDR3 comprises 15 residues. The chain's CDR3 is CASSSRRGRNYGYTF. The CDR3 nucleotides read TGTGCCAGCAGTTCTCGGAGGGGGAGAAACTATGGCTACACCTTC.

This clonotype was picked up many times. The gene calls are TRBV7-2 and TRBJ1-4, with D possibly being TRBD1 (5 bases). Trimming stripped 5 bases from V and 8 bases from J, with 18 bases between. This CDR3 has 15 residues. Germline CDR1 SGHTA, CDR2 FQGNSA. In nucleotides, the CDR3 is TGTGCCAGCAGCCCCCCGCTTGGGGCAGGGGAAAAACTGTTTTTT. It translates to CASSPPLGAGEKLFF.

This clonotype was counted once. This sequence joins TRBV2 and TRBJ2-7; D unresolved. V lost 4 bases, J lost 7 bases, and 5 bases lay in between. This CDR3 comprises 10 residues. CDR1 and CDR2 from the germline V gene are SNHLY and FYNNEI. The CDR3 nucleotides are TGTGCCAGCAGTGTGGGAGAGCAGTACGTC. This translates into CASSVGEQYV.

The chain couples TRBV28 to TRBJ1-2; D is ambiguous. Germline assignment: CDR1 MDHEN and CDR2 SYDVKM. V lost 2 bases to trimming and J lost 2 bases, with 6 bases between them. The CDR3 has 13 residues. CDR3 coding DNA: TGTGCCAGCAGTTTAAAGCGGAACTATGGCTACACCTTC. Translated: CASSLKRNYGYTF.